This T cell receptor beta chain comes out of a study of tumor-infiltrating lymphocytes in oesophageal squamous cell carcinoma. Germline V lookup: CDR1 SGHRS, CDR2 YFSETQ. The CDR3 spans 13 residues. TCRdb analysed the PCR reads with MiXCR anew, one entry per CDR3 protein. The sample carries some 20,000 distinct CDR3 sequences, 40% to 55% recorded once. Sequencing used esophageal tumor tissue. The clonotype originates from a male donor with esophageal squamous cell carcinoma. V gene TRBV5-1 combines with J gene TRBJ2-4; TRBD1 is a possible D gene (5 bases). The J call may be incorrect, as the DNA end agrees better with TRBJ1-2. DNA of the CDR3: TGCGCCAGCAGCTTTCAGGGCGTCTATGGCTACACCTTC. This encodes CASSFQGVYGYTF.